This is a list of T cell receptor beta chains from one sample in a study of radiotherapy plus CTLA-4 blockade in lung cancer. Assay used: immunoSEQ multiplex PCR; TCRdb lists only in-frame clones, some missing. The sample yields approximately 85,000 clones, about four fifths seen once. The sequences come from peripheral blood, collected from a patient treated with radiotherapy plus ipilimumab. Receptors were obtained from a human donor with non-small cell lung cancer that progressed on radiotherapy plus ipilimumab. Each CDR3 is given with its conserved first and last residue. D genes are given only for firm matches. Only part of the rows carry a size: once, few, many, or a class if the clone is expanded.

v_call: TRBV9; d_call: TRBD2; j_call: TRBJ2-1; clone_size: NA; cdr3_aa: CASTRTSGGGSSYNEQFF; cdr3_nt: TGTGCCAGCACCCGGACTAGCGGGGGGGGAAGCTCCTACAATGAGCAGTTCTTC
v_call: TRBV30; d_call: NA; j_call: TRBJ2-6; clone_size: NA; cdr3_aa: CAWTTMDPGANVPTF; cdr3_nt: TGTGCCTGGACCACAATGGACCCTGGGGCCAACGTCCCGACTTTC
v_call: TRBV28; d_call: TRBD1; j_call: TRBJ1-5; clone_size: few; cdr3_aa: CASRRQGPNQPQHF; cdr3_nt: TGTGCCAGCAGGCGACAGGGTCCCAATCAGCCCCAGCATTTT
v_call: TRBV5-6; d_call: NA; j_call: TRBJ2-1; clone_size: once; cdr3_aa: CASSTVYGSYNEQFF; cdr3_nt: TGTGCCAGCAGCACGGTCTATGGGAGTTACAATGAGCAGTTCTTC
v_call: TRBV9; d_call: TRBD1; j_call: TRBJ2-3; clone_size: NA; cdr3_aa: CASSVEGDRSTDTQYF; cdr3_nt: TGTGCCAGCAGCGTAGAAGGGGACAGAAGCACAGATACGCAGTATTTT
v_call: TRBV6-6; d_call: NA; j_call: TRBJ2-3; clone_size: NA; cdr3_aa: CASSYSPRVGDTQYF; cdr3_nt: TGTGCCAGCAGTTACTCGCCCAGGGTTGGAGATACGCAGTATTTT
v_call: TRBV15; d_call: TRBD1; j_call: TRBJ2-3; clone_size: NA; cdr3_aa: CATSRDSFQTGAIATDTQYF; cdr3_nt: TGTGCCACCAGCAGAGATTCCTTCCAGACAGGGGCGATAGCCACAGATACGCAGTATTTT
v_call: TRBV19; d_call: NA; j_call: TRBJ1-3; clone_size: NA; cdr3_aa: CASTRGPGNTIYF; cdr3_nt: TGTGCCAGTACCAGGGGTCCTGGAAACACCATATATTTT
v_call: TRBV9; d_call: NA; j_call: TRBJ1-6; clone_size: NA; cdr3_aa: CASSGATGPTILSPLHF; cdr3_nt: TGTGCCAGCAGCGGGGCTACAGGACCCACTATCCTATCACCCCTCCACTTT
v_call: TRBV4-1; d_call: NA; j_call: TRBJ2-5; clone_size: few; cdr3_aa: CASSQSGGPLSGETQYF; cdr3_nt: TGCGCCAGCAGCCAATCTGGCGGCCCACTCAGCGGAGAGACCCAGTACTTC
v_call: TRBV7-2; d_call: NA; j_call: TRBJ1-6; clone_size: NA; cdr3_aa: CASSPGTLFVGAPLHF; cdr3_nt: TGTGCCAGCAGCCCGGGGACCCTCTTCGTCGGAGCACCCCTCCACTTT
v_call: TRBV7-3; d_call: NA; j_call: TRBJ2-2; clone_size: NA; cdr3_aa: CASSPFQGSTGELFF; cdr3_nt: TGTGCCAGCAGCCCTTTCCAGGGGTCGACCGGGGAGCTGTTTTTT
v_call: TRBV9; d_call: TRBD2; j_call: TRBJ2-7; clone_size: NA; cdr3_aa: CASSKAGNYEQYF; cdr3_nt: TGTGCCAGCAGCAAAGCGGGGAATTACGAGCAGTACTTC
v_call: TRBV5-6; d_call: TRBD1; j_call: TRBJ1-3; clone_size: NA; cdr3_aa: CASSLDRGNPNTIYF; cdr3_nt: TGTGCCAGCAGCTTGGACAGGGGGAATCCAAACACCATATATTTT
v_call: TRBV7-9; d_call: NA; j_call: TRBJ1-1; clone_size: NA; cdr3_aa: CASTSGFNTEAFF; cdr3_nt: TGTGCCAGCACCTCGGGCTTTAACACTGAAGCTTTCTTT
v_call: TRBV5-8; d_call: NA; j_call: TRBJ1-5; clone_size: NA; cdr3_aa: CASSLGGYSNQPQHF; cdr3_nt: TGTGCCAGCAGCTTGGGGGGTTATAGCAATCAGCCCCAGCATTTT
v_call: TRBV6-5; d_call: TRBD2; j_call: TRBJ2-2; clone_size: NA; cdr3_aa: CASKTSGNTGELFF; cdr3_nt: TGTGCCAGCAAGACTAGCGGAAACACCGGGGAGCTGTTTTTT
v_call: TRBV30; d_call: NA; j_call: TRBJ1-3; clone_size: NA; cdr3_aa: CACKPGVMGNTIYF; cdr3_nt: TGTGCCTGCAAACCCGGGGTGATGGGAAACACCATATATTTT
v_call: TRBV5-6; d_call: NA; j_call: TRBJ1-4; clone_size: NA; cdr3_aa: CASSLQQFEKLFF; cdr3_nt: TGTGCCAGCAGCTTACAACAGTTTGAAAAACTGTTTTTT
v_call: TRBV10-3; d_call: TRBD1; j_call: TRBJ1-1; clone_size: NA; cdr3_aa: CAIRPGQETEAFF; cdr3_nt: TGTGCCATCAGGCCGGGACAGGAAACTGAAGCTTTCTTT
v_call: TRBV5-8; d_call: NA; j_call: TRBJ2-1; clone_size: NA; cdr3_aa: CASSLSGLRGIQFF; cdr3_nt: TGTGCCAGCAGCTTGAGTGGTTTGAGGGGTATACAGTTCTTC
v_call: TRBV29-1; d_call: NA; j_call: TRBJ1-3; clone_size: NA; cdr3_aa: CSVRVTGNTIYF; cdr3_nt: TGCAGCGTCAGGGTAACGGGAAACACCATATATTTT
v_call: TRBV6-1; d_call: TRBD1; j_call: TRBJ1-2; clone_size: NA; cdr3_aa: CASRTGTGTFYGYTF; cdr3_nt: TGTGCCAGCAGGACCGGGACAGGGACTTTCTATGGCTACACCTTC
v_call: TRBV9; d_call: TRBD1; j_call: TRBJ2-2; clone_size: NA; cdr3_aa: CASSALQGSGELFF; cdr3_nt: TGTGCCAGCAGCGCTTTACAGGGGTCCGGGGAGCTGTTTTTT
v_call: TRBV7-6; d_call: NA; j_call: TRBJ2-1; clone_size: NA; cdr3_aa: CASSRSLGTGTQYNEQFF; cdr3_nt: TGTGCCAGCAGCCGCTCCCTCGGTACAGGGACACAGTACAATGAGCAGTTCTTC
v_call: TRBV5-4; d_call: NA; j_call: TRBJ2-1; clone_size: NA; cdr3_aa: CASSSSSASYNEQFF; cdr3_nt: TGTGCCAGCAGCTCAAGTAGCGCCTCCTACAATGAGCAGTTCTTC
v_call: TRBV27; d_call: NA; j_call: TRBJ2-5; clone_size: NA; cdr3_aa: CASSLVGKETQYF; cdr3_nt: TGTGCCAGCAGTTTGGTAGGGAAAGAGACCCAGTACTTC
v_call: TRBV4-1; d_call: NA; j_call: TRBJ1-2; clone_size: NA; cdr3_aa: CASSLERRASGYTF; cdr3_nt: TGCGCCAGCAGCCTAGAAAGGAGGGCGAGTGGCTACACCTTC
v_call: TRBV6-6; d_call: NA; j_call: TRBJ2-1; clone_size: NA; cdr3_aa: CASSRDAAFDEQFF; cdr3_nt: TGTGCCAGCAGTCGGGACGCCGCATTCGATGAGCAGTTCTTC
v_call: TRBV4-1; d_call: NA; j_call: TRBJ2-3; clone_size: NA; cdr3_aa: CASSQDSLGDTQYF; cdr3_nt: TGCGCCAGCAGCCAAGACTCCCTGGGAGATACGCAGTATTTT
v_call: TRBV28; d_call: NA; j_call: TRBJ2-1; clone_size: NA; cdr3_aa: CASRENNEQFF; cdr3_nt: TGTGCCAGCAGGGAAAACAATGAGCAGTTCTTC
v_call: TRBV9; d_call: TRBD2; j_call: TRBJ2-7; clone_size: few; cdr3_aa: CASSVASGAASYEQYF; cdr3_nt: TGTGCCAGCAGCGTAGCTAGCGGAGCGGCATCCTACGAGCAGTACTTC
v_call: TRBV28; d_call: TRBD1; j_call: TRBJ1-5; clone_size: NA; cdr3_aa: CASSPSGQRNQPQHF; cdr3_nt: TGTGCCAGCAGTCCGTCGGGACAGCGAAATCAGCCCCAGCATTTT
v_call: TRBV14; d_call: NA; j_call: TRBJ2-1; clone_size: NA; cdr3_aa: CASSQDLAYNEQFF; cdr3_nt: TGTGCCAGCAGCCAAGATTTGGCATACAATGAGCAGTTCTTC
v_call: TRBV19; d_call: TRBD1; j_call: TRBJ2-2; clone_size: few; cdr3_aa: CASSKGQGAIGELFF; cdr3_nt: TGTGCCAGTAGTAAAGGACAGGGGGCAATCGGGGAGCTGTTTTTT
v_call: TRBV4-2; d_call: NA; j_call: TRBJ2-1; clone_size: NA; cdr3_aa: CASSPAAQYNEQFF; cdr3_nt: TGTGCCAGCAGCCCCGCAGCCCAATACAATGAGCAGTTCTTC
v_call: TRBV21-1; d_call: NA; j_call: TRBJ1-1; clone_size: NA; cdr3_aa: CASNSRAPFLEAFF; cdr3_nt: TGTGCCAGCAACTCCCGGGCCCCATTTCTGGAAGCTTTCTTT
v_call: TRBV4-1; d_call: TRBD1; j_call: TRBJ1-5; clone_size: NA; cdr3_aa: CASSQYRGSDQPQHF; cdr3_nt: TGCGCCAGCAGCCAATACAGGGGCTCGGATCAGCCCCAGCATTTT
v_call: TRBV5-1; d_call: NA; j_call: TRBJ2-7; clone_size: NA; cdr3_aa: CASRRGGAYEQYF; cdr3_nt: TGCGCCAGTCGGAGAGGGGGAGCCTACGAGCAGTACTTC
v_call: TRBV13; d_call: TRBD2; j_call: TRBJ2-7; clone_size: NA; cdr3_aa: CASSSSGGASYEQYF; cdr3_nt: TGTGCCAGCAGCTCTAGCGGGGGGGCCTCCTACGAGCAGTACTTC
v_call: TRBV5-4; d_call: NA; j_call: TRBJ2-5; clone_size: NA; cdr3_aa: CASSLGRVVETQYF; cdr3_nt: TGTGCCAGCAGCTTGGGCAGGGTGGTGGAGACCCAGTACTTC
v_call: TRBV5-6; d_call: NA; j_call: TRBJ1-4; clone_size: few; cdr3_aa: CASSLGGPNEKLFF; cdr3_nt: TGTGCCAGCAGCTTGGGAGGCCCAAATGAAAAACTGTTTTTT
v_call: TRBV9; d_call: NA; j_call: TRBJ2-1; clone_size: NA; cdr3_aa: CASSPEGRSWTAQVNEQFF; cdr3_nt: TGTGCCAGCAGCCCCGAGGGACGGTCCTGGACCGCACAGGTCAATGAGCAGTTCTTC
v_call: TRBV6-1; d_call: TRBD1; j_call: TRBJ2-1; clone_size: once; cdr3_aa: CASRETGYNEQFF; cdr3_nt: TGTGCCAGCAGAGAGACAGGGTACAATGAGCAGTTCTTC
v_call: TRBV6-6; d_call: NA; j_call: TRBJ2-2; clone_size: few; cdr3_aa: CASTILDTGELFF; cdr3_nt: TGTGCCAGCACTATACTGGACACCGGGGAGCTGTTTTTT
v_call: TRBV7-2; d_call: NA; j_call: TRBJ1-5; clone_size: once; cdr3_aa: CASSPQGANQPQHF; cdr3_nt: TGTGCCAGCAGCCCTCAGGGAGCCAATCAGCCCCAGCATTTT
v_call: TRBV6-1; d_call: NA; j_call: TRBJ1-2; clone_size: NA; cdr3_aa: CASSEALKGDGYTF; cdr3_nt: TGTGCCAGCAGTGAAGCGCTTAAGGGGGATGGCTACACCTTC
v_call: TRBV25-1; d_call: NA; j_call: TRBJ2-7; clone_size: NA; cdr3_aa: CASSVLQGHEQYF; cdr3_nt: TGTGCCAGCAGTGTATTACAAGGCCACGAGCAGTACTTC
v_call: TRBV7-9; d_call: TRBD1; j_call: TRBJ1-1; clone_size: NA; cdr3_aa: CASRGRDSTTEAFF; cdr3_nt: TGTGCCAGCCGAGGACGGGACAGTACCACTGAAGCTTTCTTT
v_call: TRBV2; d_call: TRBD1; j_call: TRBJ2-7; clone_size: NA; cdr3_aa: CASRKGTGEFDEQYF; cdr3_nt: TGTGCCAGCAGGAAGGGGACAGGGGAATTCGACGAGCAGTACTTC
v_call: TRBV2; d_call: NA; j_call: TRBJ2-7; clone_size: once; cdr3_aa: CASKWSQGVSYEQYF; cdr3_nt: TGTGCCAGCAAGTGGAGTCAGGGAGTAAGTTACGAGCAGTACTTC
v_call: TRBV27; d_call: TRBD2; j_call: TRBJ2-5; clone_size: NA; cdr3_aa: CASRAAGSWETQYF; cdr3_nt: TGTGCCAGCAGGGCAGCGGGATCGTGGGAGACCCAGTACTTC
v_call: TRBV4-3; d_call: TRBD2; j_call: TRBJ2-5; clone_size: once; cdr3_aa: CASSQTAASGQETQYF; cdr3_nt: TGCGCCAGCAGCCAAACCGCGGCTAGCGGTCAAGAGACCCAGTACTTC